This T cell receptor beta chain was obtained from a study of T cell responses to AZD1222 COVID-19 vaccine. Whole-study results and caveats: Spike-specific TCR breadth and depth rose after two AZD1222 doses. Repertoires in all cases were sampled only once the peak T cell response had passed. Most donors were white British and more were female, and clonal diversity was possibly underestimated. Just 5 to 7 people given AZD1222 tested seropositive at baseline.

Sequencing was performed with immunoSEQ multiplex PCR; in TCRdb, only in-frame clones are kept and a portion is missing. The repertoire holds some 31,000 clones, with over 90% as singletons. With regard to this clone: Its antigen is still unknown.

Trimming took 2 bases from V and 4 from J, leaving 14 bases between them. This CDR3 is 15 amino acids long. The germline V gene encodes CDR1 SGHRS and CDR2 YFSETQ. The sample consisted of peripheral blood, taken on day 0 of AZD1222 vaccination. The sequence was collected from an adult in good health. V usage is TRBV5-1 and J usage is TRBJ2-3; D remains ambiguous. The CDR3 region is CASSFRLVDADTQYF. The CDR3 region has the DNA TGCGCCAGCAGCTTCAGGCTGGTAGACGCAGATACGCAGTATTTT.